The present entry profiles one TCR beta chain with its context. Its antigen is currently unknown. Distinct nucleotide sequences in the sample also encode this CDR3. Germline loops: CDR1 SGHAT, CDR2 FQNNGV. The germline V and J ends were trimmed by 5 bases and 4 bases, with 11 bases remaining between them. CDR3 length: 14 residues. The data belong to a study of shared clonotypes between healthy human individuals. The assay was immunoSEQ multiplex PCR, and TCRdb's table has in-frame clones only and misses some. The table records 2,100,000 or so clones, 90% to 96% of them present only once. None of the donors, who were healthy HIV-negative adults, had recently had acute infections or vaccinations. Whole-study findings and limits: Against clonotypes common to all four donors, non-shared ones had lower generation probabilities.

The sequence came from a man between 18 and 35 years old in good health. V gene TRBV11-2 combines with J gene TRBJ1-4; a weak D match, TRBD1 (6 bases). Sequencing was done on a sample of naive CD4+ T cells sorted from blood. The subset was: CD45RA+ positively selected. The CDR3 DNA follows: TGTGCCAGCAGCCGTGGACAGATTAATGAAAAACTGTTTTTT. Protein product: CASSRGQINEKLFF.